The TCR beta chain described here comes from a study of T cells in Graves' hyperthyroidism and ophthalmopathy. The wider study: Prior to any treatment, at the point of initial diagnosis, peripheral blood was collected.

This clonotype came up many times. It was RNA transcripts that yielded the amplified TCR beta CDR3 regions. HTBI primers were the set used in a first-round RT-PCR of the TCR CDR3. One entry per CDR3 protein, called by TCRdb with MiXCR from the multiplex PCR reads. The table includes a few hundred thousand distinct CDR3 sequences, about a sixth detected once. PBMCs were sourced from more than 7.5 ml fresh peripheral blood. The CDR3 length is 15 residues. CDR1 is SGHTA, CDR2 FQGNSA, per germline. The V and J ends lost 4 bases and 6 bases, in that order; junction bases with no gene match: 5. Sequenced: blood. This receptor was obtained from a woman in her 30s with Graves' hyperthyroidism. This chain links TRBV7-2 with TRBJ2-2; 10 bases are shared with TRBD2. The CDR3 nucleotides read TGTGCCAGCAGCTCGGCTAGCGGGAGCCCCGGGGAGCTGTTTTTT. Residues: CASSSASGSPGELFF.